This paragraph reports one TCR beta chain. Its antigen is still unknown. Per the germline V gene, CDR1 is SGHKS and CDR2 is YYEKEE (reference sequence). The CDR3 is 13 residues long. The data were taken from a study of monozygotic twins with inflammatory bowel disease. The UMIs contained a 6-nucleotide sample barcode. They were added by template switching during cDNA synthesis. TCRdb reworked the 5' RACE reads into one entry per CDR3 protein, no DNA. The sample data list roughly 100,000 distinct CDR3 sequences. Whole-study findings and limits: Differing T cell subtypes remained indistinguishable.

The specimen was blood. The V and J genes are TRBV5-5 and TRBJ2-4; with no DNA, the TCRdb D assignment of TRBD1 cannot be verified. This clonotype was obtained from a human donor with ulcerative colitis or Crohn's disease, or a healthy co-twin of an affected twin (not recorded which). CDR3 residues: CASSPPMGGMQYF. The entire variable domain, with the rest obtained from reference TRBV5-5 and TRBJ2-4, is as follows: DAGVTQSPTHLIKTRGQQVTLRCSPISGHKSVSWYQQVLGQGPQFIFQYYEKEERGRGNFPDRFSARQFPNYSSELNVNALLLGDSALYLCASSPPMGGMQYFGAGTRLSVL.